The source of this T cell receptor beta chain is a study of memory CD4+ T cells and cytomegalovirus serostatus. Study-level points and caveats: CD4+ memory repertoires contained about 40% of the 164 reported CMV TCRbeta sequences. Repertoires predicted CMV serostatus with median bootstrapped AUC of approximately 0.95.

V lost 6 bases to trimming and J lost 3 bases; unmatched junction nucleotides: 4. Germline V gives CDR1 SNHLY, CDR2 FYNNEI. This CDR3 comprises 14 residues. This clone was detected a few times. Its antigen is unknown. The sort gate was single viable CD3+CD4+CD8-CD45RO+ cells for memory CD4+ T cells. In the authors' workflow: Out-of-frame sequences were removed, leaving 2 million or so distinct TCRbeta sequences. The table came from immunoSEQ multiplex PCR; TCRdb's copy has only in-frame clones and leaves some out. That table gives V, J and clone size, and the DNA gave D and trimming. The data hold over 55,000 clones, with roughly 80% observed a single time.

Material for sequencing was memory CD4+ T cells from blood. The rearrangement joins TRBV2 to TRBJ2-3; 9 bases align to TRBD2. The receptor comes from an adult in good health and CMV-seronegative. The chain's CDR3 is CASRTAGGTDTQYF. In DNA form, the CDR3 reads TGTGCCAGCAGGACAGCGGGGGGAACAGATACGCAGTATTTT.